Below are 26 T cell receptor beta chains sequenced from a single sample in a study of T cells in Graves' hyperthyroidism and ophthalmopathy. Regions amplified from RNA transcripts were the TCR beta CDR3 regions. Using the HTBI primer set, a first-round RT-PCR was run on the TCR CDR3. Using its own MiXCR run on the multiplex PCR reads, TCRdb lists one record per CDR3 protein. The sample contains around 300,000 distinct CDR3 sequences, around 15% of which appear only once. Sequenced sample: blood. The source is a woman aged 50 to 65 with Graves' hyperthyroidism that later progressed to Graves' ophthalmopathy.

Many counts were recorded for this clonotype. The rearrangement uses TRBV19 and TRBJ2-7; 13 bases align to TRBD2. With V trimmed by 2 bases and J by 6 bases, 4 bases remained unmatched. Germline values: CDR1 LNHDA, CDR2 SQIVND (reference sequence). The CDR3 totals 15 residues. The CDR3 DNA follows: TGTGCCAGTAGTATAACGGGACTAGCGGGAACCGAGCAGTACTTC. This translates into CASSITGLAGTEQYF.

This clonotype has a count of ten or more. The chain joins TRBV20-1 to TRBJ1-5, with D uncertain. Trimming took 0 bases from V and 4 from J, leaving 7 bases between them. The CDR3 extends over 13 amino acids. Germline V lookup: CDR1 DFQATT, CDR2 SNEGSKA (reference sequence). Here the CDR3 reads CSARDLGNQPQHF. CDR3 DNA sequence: TGCAGTGCTAGAGATCTGGGGAATCAGCCCCAGCATTTT.

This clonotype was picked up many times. CDR3 in DNA: TGTGCCAGCAGCTTAGGGGCAGATGAAGCTTTCTTT. Its protein is CASSLGADEAFF. V is TRBV11-2 and J is TRBJ1-1; unclear D gene. The CDR3 contains 12 residues. V lost 1 base, J lost 7 bases, and 7 bases lay in between. From germline, CDR1 is SGHAT and CDR2 FQNNGV.

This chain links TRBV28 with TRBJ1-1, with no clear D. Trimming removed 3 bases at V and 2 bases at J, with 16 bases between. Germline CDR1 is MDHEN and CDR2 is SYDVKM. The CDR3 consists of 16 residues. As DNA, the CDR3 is TGTGCCAGCAGTTTTCGCGTGGTCACGGAAAACACTGAAGCTTTCTTT. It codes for CASSFRVVTENTEAFF.

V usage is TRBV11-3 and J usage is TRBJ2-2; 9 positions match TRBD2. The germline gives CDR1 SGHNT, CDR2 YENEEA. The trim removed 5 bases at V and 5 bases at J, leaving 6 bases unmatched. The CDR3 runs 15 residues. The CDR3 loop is CASSRAGGSTGELFF. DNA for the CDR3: TGTGCCAGCAGCCGAGCGGGGGGAAGTACCGGGGAGCTGTTTTTT.

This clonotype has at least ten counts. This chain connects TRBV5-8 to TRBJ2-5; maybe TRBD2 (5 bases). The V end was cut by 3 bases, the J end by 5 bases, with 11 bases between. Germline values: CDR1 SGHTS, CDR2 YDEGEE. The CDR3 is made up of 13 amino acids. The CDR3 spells CASSSMGVETQYF. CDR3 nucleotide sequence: TGTGCCAGCAGCTCAATGGGAGTCGAGACCCAGTACTTC.

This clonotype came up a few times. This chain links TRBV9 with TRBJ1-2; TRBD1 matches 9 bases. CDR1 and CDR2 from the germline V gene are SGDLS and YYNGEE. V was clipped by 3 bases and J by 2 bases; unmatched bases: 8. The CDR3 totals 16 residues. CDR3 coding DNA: TGTGCCAGCAGCGCTAACAGGGGGCTGGGGAACTATGGCTACACCTTC. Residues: CASSANRGLGNYGYTF. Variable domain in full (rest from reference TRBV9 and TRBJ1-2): DSGVTQTPKHLITATGQRVTLRCSPRSGDLSVYWYQQSLDQGLQFLIQYYNGEERAKGNILERFSAQQFPDLHSELNLSSLELGDSALYFCASSANRGLGNYGYTFGSGTRLTVV.

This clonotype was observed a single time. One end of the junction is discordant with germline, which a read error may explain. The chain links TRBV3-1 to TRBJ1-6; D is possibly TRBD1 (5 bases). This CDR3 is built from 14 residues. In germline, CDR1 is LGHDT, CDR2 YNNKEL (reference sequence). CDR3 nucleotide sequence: TGTACCAGCAGCCAAGAGCCGGGACGGCGCCCCCTCCACTTT. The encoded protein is CTSSQEPGRRPLHF.

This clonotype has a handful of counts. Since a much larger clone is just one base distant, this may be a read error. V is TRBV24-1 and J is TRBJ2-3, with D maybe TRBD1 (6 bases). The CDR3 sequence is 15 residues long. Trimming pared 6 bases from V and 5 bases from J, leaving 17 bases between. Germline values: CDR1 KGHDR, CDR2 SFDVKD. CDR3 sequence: CATSSSKGGIDTQYF. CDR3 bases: TGTGCCACCAGTTCCTCGAAAGGGGGTATAGATACGCAGTATTTT.

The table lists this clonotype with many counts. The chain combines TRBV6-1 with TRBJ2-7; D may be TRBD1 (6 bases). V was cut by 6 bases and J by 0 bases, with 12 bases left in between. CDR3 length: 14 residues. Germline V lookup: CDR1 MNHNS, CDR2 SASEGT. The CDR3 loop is CASRPTGGSYEQYF. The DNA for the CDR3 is TGTGCCAGCAGGCCGACAGGCGGCTCCTACGAGCAGTACTTC.

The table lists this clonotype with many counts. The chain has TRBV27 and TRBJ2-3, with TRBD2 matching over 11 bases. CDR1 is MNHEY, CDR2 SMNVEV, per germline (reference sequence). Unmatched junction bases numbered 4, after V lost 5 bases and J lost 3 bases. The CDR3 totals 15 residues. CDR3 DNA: TGTGCCAGCAGTGATAGCGGGAGGGGTACAGATACGCAGTATTTT. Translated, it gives CASSDSGRGTDTQYF.

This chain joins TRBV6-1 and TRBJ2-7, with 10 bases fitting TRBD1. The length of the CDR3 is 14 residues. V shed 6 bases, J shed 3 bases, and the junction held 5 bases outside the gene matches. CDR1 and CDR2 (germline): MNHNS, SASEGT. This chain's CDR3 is CASRRTGGDYEQYF. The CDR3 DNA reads TGTGCCAGCAGACGGACAGGGGGGGACTACGAGCAGTACTTC.

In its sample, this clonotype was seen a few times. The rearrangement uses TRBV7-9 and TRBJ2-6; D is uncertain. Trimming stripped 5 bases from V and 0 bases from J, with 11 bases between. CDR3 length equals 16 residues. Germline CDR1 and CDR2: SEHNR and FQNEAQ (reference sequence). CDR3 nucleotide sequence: TGTGCCAGCAGCATGACTTTCCCCTCTGGGGCCAACGTCCTGACTTTC. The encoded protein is CASSMTFPSGANVLTF.

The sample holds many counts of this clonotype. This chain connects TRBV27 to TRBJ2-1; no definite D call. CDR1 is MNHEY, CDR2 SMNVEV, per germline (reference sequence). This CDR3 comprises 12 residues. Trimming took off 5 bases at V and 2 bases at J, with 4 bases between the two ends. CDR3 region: CASSPAYNEQFF. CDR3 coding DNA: TGTGCCAGCAGTCCAGCCTACAATGAGCAGTTCTTC.

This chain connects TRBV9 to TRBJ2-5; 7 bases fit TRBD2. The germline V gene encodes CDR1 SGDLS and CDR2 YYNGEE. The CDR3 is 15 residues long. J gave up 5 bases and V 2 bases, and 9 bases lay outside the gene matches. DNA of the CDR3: TGTGCCAGCAGCGTGGGGGGGGTTCTTTGGGAGACCCAGTACTTC. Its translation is CASSVGGVLWETQYF.

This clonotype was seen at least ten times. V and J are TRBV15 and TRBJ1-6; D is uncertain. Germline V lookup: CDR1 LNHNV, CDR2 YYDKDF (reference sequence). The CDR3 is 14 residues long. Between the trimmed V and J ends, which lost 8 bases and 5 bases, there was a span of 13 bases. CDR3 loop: CATARGNHNSPLHF. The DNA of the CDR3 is TGTGCCACCGCCCGAGGGAACCATAATTCACCCCTCCACTTT.

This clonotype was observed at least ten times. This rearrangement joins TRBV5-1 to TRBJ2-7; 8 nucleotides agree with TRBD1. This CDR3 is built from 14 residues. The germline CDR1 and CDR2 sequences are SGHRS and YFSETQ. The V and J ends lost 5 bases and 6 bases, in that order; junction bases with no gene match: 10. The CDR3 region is CASRRTGQGSEQYF. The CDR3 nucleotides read TGCGCCAGCAGAAGAACTGGACAGGGCTCCGAGCAGTACTTC.

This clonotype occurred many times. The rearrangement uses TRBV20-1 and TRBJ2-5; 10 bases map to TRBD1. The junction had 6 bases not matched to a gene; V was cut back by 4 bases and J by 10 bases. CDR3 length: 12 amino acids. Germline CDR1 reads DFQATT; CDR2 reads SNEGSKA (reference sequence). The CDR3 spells CSATDRGRLQYF. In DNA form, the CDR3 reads TGCAGTGCTACTGACAGGGGGCGACTCCAGTACTTC.

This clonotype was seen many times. CDR3 in DNA: TGTGCCAGCTCACCGGCAGTCGGTGGTGGAGATACGCAGTATTTT. Residues: CASSPAVGGGDTQYF. This sequence joins TRBV18 and TRBJ2-3; D uncertain. V shed 3 bases and J shed 5 bases, with 15 bases lying between them. The CDR3 covers 15 residues. From germline, CDR1 is KGHSH and CDR2 LQKENI.

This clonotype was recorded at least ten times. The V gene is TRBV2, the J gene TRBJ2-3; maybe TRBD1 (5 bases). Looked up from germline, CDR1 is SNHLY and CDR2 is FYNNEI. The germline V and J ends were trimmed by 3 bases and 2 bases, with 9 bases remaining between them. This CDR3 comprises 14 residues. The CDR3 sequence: CASSDRAYTDTQYF. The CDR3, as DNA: TGTGCCAGCAGTGACAGGGCCTACACAGATACGCAGTATTTT.

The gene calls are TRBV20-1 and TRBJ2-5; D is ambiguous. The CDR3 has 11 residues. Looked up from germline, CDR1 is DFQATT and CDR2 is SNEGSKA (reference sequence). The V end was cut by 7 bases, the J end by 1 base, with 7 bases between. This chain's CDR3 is CSGAPQETQYF. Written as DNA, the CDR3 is TGCAGTGGGGCCCCCCAAGAGACCCAGTACTTC.

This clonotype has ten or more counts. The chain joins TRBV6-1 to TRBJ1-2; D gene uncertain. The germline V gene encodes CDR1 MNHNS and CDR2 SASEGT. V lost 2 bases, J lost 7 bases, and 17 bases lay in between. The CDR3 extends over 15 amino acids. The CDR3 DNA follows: TGTGCCAGCAGTGAACACGACCCCACCGGGAGTGGCTACACCTTC. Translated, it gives CASSEHDPTGSGYTF.

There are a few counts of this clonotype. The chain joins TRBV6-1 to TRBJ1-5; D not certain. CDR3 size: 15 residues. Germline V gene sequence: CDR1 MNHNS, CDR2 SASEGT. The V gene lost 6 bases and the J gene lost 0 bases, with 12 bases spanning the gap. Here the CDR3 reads CASSPRVDSNQPQHF. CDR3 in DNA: TGTGCCAGCAGCCCCCGAGTAGATAGCAATCAGCCCCAGCATTTT.

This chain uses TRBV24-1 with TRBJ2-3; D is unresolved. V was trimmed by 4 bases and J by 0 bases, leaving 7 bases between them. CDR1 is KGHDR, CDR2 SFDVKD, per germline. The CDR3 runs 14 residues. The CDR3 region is CATSEKGSTDTQYF. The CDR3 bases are TGTGCCACCAGTGAAAAAGGGAGCACAGATACGCAGTATTTT.

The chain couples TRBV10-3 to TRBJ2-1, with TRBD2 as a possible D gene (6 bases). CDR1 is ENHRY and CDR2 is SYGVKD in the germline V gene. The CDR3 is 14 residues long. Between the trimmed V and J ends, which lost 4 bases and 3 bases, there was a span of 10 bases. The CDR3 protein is CAISGRDFYNEQFF. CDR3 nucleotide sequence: TGTGCCATCAGTGGCCGGGACTTCTACAATGAGCAGTTCTTC.

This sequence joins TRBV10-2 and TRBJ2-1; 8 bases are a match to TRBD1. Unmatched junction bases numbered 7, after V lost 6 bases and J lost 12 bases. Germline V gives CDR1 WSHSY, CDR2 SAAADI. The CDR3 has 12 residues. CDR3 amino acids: CASRAPTGVQFF. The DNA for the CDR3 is TGCGCCAGCAGAGCGCCGACAGGGGTGCAGTTCTTC.